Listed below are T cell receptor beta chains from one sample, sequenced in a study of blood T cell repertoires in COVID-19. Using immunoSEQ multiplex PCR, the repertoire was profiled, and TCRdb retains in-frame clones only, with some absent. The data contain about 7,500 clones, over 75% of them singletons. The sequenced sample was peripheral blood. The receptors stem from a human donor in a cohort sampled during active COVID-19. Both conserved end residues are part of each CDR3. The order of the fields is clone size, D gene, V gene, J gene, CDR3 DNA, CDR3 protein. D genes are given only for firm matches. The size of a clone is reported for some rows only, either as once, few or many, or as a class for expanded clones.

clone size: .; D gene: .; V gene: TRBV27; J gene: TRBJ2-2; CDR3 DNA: TGTGCCAGCCGCGTGGCGGTCCACACCGGGGAGCTGTTTTTT; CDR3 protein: CASRVAVHTGELFF
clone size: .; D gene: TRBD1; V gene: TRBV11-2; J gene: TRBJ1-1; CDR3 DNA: TGTGCCAGCAGCTTACAGGGACAGATGAACACTGAAGCTTTCTTT; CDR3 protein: CASSLQGQMNTEAFF
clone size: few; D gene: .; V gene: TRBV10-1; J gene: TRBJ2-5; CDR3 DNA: TGCGCCAGCAGCGAAAGCCGGGAGCGACGAGAGACCCAGTACTTC; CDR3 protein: CASSESRERRETQYF
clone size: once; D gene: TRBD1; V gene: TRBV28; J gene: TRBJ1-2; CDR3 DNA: TGTGCCAGCAGTCCAGGGGGCCGCTACACCTTC; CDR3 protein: CASSPGGRYTF
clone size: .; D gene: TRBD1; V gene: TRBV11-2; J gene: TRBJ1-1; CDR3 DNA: TGTGCCAGCAGCTTAGCATACAGGGGGGACACTGAAGCTTTCTTT; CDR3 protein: CASSLAYRGDTEAFF
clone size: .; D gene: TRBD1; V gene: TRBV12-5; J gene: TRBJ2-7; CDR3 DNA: TGTGCTAGTGGTTTTGAGATACAGGGGAAGATCCACGAGCAGTACTTC; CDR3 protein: CASGFEIQGKIHEQYF
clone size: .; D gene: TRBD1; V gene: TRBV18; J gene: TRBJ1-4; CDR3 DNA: TGTGCCAGCTCACCCGGGACAGCTAATGAAAAACTGTTTTTT; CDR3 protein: CASSPGTANEKLFF
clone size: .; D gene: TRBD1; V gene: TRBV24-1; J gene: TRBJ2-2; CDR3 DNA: TGTGCCACCAGTGATTCACCCCGGACAGGGACGTGGTACAAGAACACCGGGGAGCTGTTTTTT; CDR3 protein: CATSDSPRTGTWYKNTGELFF
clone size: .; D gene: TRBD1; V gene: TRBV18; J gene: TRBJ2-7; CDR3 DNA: TGTGCCAGCTCACCACAGGGACAGGGTTCCCTCGGCGAGCAGTACTTC; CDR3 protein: CASSPQGQGSLGEQYF
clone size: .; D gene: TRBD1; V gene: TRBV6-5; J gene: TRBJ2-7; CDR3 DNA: TGTGCCAGCAGCGCGTCCGGGACAGGGACCTACGAGCAGTACTTC; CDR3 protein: CASSASGTGTYEQYF
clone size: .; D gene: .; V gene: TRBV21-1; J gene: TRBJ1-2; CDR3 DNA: TGTGCCAGCAGCAAAGACAGGGGGTCTTCCAACTATGGCTACACCTTC; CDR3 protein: CASSKDRGSSNYGYTF
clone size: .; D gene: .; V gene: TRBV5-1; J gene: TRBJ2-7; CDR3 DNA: TGCGCCAGCAGCCCGGATGGCGGCGAGCAGTACTTC; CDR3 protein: CASSPDGGEQYF
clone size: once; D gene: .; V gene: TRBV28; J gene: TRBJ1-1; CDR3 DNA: TGTGCCAGCAGTCCCAGGGCCCTGGGGACTGAAGCTTTCTTT; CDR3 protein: CASSPRALGTEAFF
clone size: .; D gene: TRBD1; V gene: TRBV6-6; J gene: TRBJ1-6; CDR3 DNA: TGTGCCAGCAGGATGACAGGGTTGGAATCACCCCTCCACTTT; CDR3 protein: CASRMTGLESPLHF
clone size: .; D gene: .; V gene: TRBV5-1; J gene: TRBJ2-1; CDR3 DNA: TGCGCCAGCAGCCTCCGGTACAATGAGCAGTTCTTC; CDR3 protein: CASSLRYNEQFF
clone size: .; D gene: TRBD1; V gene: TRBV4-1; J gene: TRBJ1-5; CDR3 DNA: TGCGCCAGCAGCCGAGAGAAGCATACAGGGGCTAGTCAGCCCCAGCATTTT; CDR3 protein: CASSREKHTGASQPQHF
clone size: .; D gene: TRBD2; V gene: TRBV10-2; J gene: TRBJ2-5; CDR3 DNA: TGCGCCAGCAGTGAGTCTAGCGGGAGTTACGAGACCCAGTACTTC; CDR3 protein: CASSESSGSYETQYF
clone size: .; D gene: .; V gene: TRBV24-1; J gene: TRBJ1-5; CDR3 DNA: TGTGCCACCAGTAGGGGGTCGGGCAATCAGCCCCAGCATTTT; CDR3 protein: CATSRGSGNQPQHF
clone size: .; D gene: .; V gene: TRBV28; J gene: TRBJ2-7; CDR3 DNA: TGTGCCAGCAGTTTCCAGGACACTTCGCGCTACGAGCAGTACTTC; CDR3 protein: CASSFQDTSRYEQYF
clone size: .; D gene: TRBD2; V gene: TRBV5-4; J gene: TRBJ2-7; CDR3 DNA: TGTGCCAGCAGCAGGCCGGGACTAGCGGACATGGGGGAGCAGTACTTC; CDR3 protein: CASSRPGLADMGEQYF
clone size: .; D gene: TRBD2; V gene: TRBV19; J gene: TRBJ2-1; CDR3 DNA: TGTGCCAGTACCTCCGGGACTAGGAAGCAGTTCTTC; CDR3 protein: CASTSGTRKQFF
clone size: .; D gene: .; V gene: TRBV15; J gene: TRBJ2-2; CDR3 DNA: TGTGCCACCAGCAGAGATAGGACTGTTCAGAACACCGGGGGGCTGTTTTTT; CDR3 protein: CATSRDRTVQNTGGLFF
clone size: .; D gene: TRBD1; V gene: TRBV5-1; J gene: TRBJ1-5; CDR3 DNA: TGCGCCAGCAGCCTCGGGACAGAGGCTCAGCCCCAGCATTTT; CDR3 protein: CASSLGTEAQPQHF
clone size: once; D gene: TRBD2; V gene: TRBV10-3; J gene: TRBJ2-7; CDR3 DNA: TGTGCCATCAGTCCCACAGGATCTACTAGCGGGATAAACTACGAGCAGTACTTC; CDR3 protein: CAISPTGSTSGINYEQYF
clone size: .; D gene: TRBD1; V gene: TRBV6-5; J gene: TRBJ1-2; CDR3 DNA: TGTGCCAGCAGTTGGGACAGCGTTAACTATGGCTACACCTTC; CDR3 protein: CASSWDSVNYGYTF
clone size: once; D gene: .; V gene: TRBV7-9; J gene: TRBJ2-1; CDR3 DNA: TGTGCCAGCAGCCACAGGGATAGTGAGCAGTTCTTC; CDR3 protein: CASSHRDSEQFF
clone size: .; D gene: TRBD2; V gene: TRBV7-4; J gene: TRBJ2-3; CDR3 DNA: TGTGCCAGCAGCTTTTGGTTGATAGCGGGAGGGCCTCGTTGCGCCACAGATACGCAGTATTTT; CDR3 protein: CASSFWLIAGGPRCATDTQYF
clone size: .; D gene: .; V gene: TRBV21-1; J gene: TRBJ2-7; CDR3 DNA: TGTGCCAGCAGCAGCGGGACTAGCGTATCCTACGAGCAGTACTTC; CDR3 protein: CASSSGTSVSYEQYF
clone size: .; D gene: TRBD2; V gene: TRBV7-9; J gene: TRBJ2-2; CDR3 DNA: TGTGCCAGCAGCTTAGGCGGCGGGAGGGCCGCCGGGGAGCTGTTTTTT; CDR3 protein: CASSLGGGRAAGELFF
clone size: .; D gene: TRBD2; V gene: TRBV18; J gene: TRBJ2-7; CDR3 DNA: TGTGCCAGCTCACCAGATTTGGGGGGGACCTCCTACGAGCAGTACTTC; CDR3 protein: CASSPDLGGTSYEQYF
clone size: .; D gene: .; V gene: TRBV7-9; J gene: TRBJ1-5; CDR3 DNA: TGTGCCAGCAGCCAAAGAGAAGACGGGGGCAATCAGCCCCAGCATTTT; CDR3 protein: CASSQREDGGNQPQHF
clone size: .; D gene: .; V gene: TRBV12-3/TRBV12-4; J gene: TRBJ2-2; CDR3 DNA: TGTGCCAGCAGTTGGACTGGTACCGGGGAGCTGTTTTTT; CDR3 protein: CASSWTGTGELFF
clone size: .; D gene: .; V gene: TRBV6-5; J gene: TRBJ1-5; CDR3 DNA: TGTGCCAGCAGAGTTACAGGTGATAGCAATCAGCCCCAGCATTTT; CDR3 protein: CASRVTGDSNQPQHF
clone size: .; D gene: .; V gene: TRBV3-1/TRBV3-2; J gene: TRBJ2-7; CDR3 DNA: TGTGCCAGCAGCCCGAGAGGTAAAGTGACGACCTACGAGCAGTACTTC; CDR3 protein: CASSPRGKVTTYEQYF
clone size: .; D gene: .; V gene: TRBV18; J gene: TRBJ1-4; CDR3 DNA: TGTGCCAGCTCACCAAATCCACCTGGCAATAATGAAAAACTGTTTTTT; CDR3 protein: CASSPNPPGNNEKLFF
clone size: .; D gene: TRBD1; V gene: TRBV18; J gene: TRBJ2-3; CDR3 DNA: TGTGCCAGCTCACCACGAGGGGGCGCAGATACGCAGTATTTT; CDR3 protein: CASSPRGGADTQYF
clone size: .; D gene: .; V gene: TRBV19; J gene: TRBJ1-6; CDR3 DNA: TGTGCCAGTAGTATTTGGGCAGGGGAAAATTCACCCCTCCACTTT; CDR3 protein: CASSIWAGENSPLHF
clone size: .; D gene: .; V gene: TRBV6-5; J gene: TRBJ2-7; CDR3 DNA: TGTGCCAGCAGTTCCACAGCCACCTACGAGCAGTACTTC; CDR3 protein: CASSSTATYEQYF
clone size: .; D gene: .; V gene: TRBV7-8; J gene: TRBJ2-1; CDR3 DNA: TGTGCCAGCAGCTCCCGGGAGCAGTCCTCCTACAATGAGCAGTTCTTC; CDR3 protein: CASSSREQSSYNEQFF
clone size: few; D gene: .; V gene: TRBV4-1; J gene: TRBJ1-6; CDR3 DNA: TGCGCCAGCAGCAAAACAGGGAGCTCCTATAATTCACCCCTCCACTTT; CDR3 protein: CASSKTGSSYNSPLHF
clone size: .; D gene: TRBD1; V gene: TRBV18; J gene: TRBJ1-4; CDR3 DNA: TGTGCCAGCTCACCACCCCGGACAGGAACTAATGAAAAACTGTTTTTT; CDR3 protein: CASSPPRTGTNEKLFF
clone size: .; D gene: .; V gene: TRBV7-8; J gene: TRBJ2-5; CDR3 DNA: TGTGCCAGCAGCACAGGACCCCCGATCCAAGAGACCCAGTACTTC; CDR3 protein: CASSTGPPIQETQYF
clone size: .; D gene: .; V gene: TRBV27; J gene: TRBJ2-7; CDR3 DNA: TGTGCCAGCAGCTACAGGGTTTCCAGCCACGAGCAGTACTTC; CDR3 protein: CASSYRVSSHEQYF
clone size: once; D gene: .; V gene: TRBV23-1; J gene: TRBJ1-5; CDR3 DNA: TGCGCCAGCAGTCAAGATCGCCTTCCAACGAGTCAGCCCCAGCATTTT; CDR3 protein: CASSQDRLPTSQPQHF
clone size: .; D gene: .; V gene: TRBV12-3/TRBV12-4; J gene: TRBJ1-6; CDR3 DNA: TGTGCCAGCAGTTTTAACAGGGATTCACCCCTCCACTTT; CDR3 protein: CASSFNRDSPLHF
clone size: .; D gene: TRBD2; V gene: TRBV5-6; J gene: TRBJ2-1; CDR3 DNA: TGTGCCAGCAGCTTGGGGACTAGCGGGGGGAGCTCCTACAATGAGCAGTTCTTC; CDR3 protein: CASSLGTSGGSSYNEQFF
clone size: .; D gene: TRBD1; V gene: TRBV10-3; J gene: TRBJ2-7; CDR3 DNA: TGTGCCATCACCGTCCCGGGACAGGGAAGCCCCTCCTACGAGCAGTACTTC; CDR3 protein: CAITVPGQGSPSYEQYF
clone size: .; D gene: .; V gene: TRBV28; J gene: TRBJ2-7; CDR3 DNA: TGTGCCAGCAGTTACGGGGACTACGAGCAGTACTTC; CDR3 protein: CASSYGDYEQYF
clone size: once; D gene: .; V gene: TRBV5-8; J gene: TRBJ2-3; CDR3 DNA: TGTGCCAGCAGCTTCACCGGGTCGGGAGCCACGAGGGCAGATACGCAGTATTTT; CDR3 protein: CASSFTGSGATRADTQYF
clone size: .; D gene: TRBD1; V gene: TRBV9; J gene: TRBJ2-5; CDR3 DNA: TGTGCCAGCAGCGGAGGGGGCAAGAAGTATAGACCTCAAGAGACCCAGTACTTC; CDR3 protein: CASSGGGKKYRPQETQYF
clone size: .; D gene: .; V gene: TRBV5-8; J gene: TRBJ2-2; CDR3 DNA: TGTGCCAGCAGCCGGTCGGACAGAACAATCGGGGAGCTGTTTTTT; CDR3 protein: CASSRSDRTIGELFF
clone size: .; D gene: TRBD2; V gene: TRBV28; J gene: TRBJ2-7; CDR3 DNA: TGTGCCAGCAGTTCTTGGGGGACTAGCGGTTCCTACGAGCAGTACTTC; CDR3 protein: CASSSWGTSGSYEQYF
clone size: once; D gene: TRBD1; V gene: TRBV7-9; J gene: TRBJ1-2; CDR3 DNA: TGTGCCAGCAGCTTAGGAACAGGGGGCTATGGCTACACCTTC; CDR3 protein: CASSLGTGGYGYTF
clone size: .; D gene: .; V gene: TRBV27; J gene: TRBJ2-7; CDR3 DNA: TGTGCCAGCAGTTCCTGGGAGGATTACGAGCAGTACTTC; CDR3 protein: CASSSWEDYEQYF
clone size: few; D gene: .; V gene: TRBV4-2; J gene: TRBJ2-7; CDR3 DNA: TGTGCCAGCAGCCCCTCGGGGGAGCACCCCGAGCAGTACTTC; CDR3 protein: CASSPSGEHPEQYF
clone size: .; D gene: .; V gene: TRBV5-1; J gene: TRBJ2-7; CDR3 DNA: TGCGCCAGCAGCTTGGATGTCCCAGGCTACGAGCAGTACTTC; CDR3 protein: CASSLDVPGYEQYF
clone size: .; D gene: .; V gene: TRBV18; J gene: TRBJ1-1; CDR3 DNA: TGTGCCAGCTCACCACCGCATACACGGAACACTGAAGCTTTCTTT; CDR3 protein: CASSPPHTRNTEAFF
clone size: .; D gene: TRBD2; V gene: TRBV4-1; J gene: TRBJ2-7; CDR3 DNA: TGCGCCAGCAGCCAACCGGGACTAGCGTGTCAGCAGTACTTC; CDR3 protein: CASSQPGLACQQYF
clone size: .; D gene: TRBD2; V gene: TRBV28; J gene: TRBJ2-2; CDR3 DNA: TGTGCCAGCAGTGGGACTAGCGGGAGAACCGGGGAGCTGTTTTTT; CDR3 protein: CASSGTSGRTGELFF
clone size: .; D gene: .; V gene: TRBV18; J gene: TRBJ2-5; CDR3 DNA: TGTGCCAGCTCACGACAAGCCGGGAACCAAGAGACCCAGTACTTC; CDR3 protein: CASSRQAGNQETQYF